Here is one T cell receptor (beta chain) with its context. Its target is not known. V dropped 2 bases and J dropped 4 bases, with 11 bases sitting between them. The CDR3 has 14 amino acids. Germline lookup yields CDR1 MNHNS and CDR2 SASEGT. The data stem from a study of post-analysis software for immune sequencing data. Unique molecular identifiers were built into the TCR beta cDNA libraries. With roughly 0.9 to 10 million T cells as the source, a few hundred thousand cDNA molecules resulted. TCRdb independently ran MiXCR on the PCR reads; one entry per CDR3 protein. The repertoire holds hundreds of thousands of distinct CDR3 sequences, with roughly 45% as singletons. General study results and limits: People with multiple sclerosis had a significantly lower normalized Chao1 diversity than controls did. Controls showed lower frequencies than patients for four to six TRBV segments, and TRBV5-6, TRBV5-1 and TRBV20-1 were among these. When the samples were clustered directly with F measure, those that had been prepared in the same batch showed strong co-clustering.

The sample taken for sequencing was blood. The source is a girl aged 5-17 years with multiple sclerosis. The J gene is TRBJ1-2, the V gene TRBV6-1; D not resolved. The CDR3 is CASSEPSNGYGYTF. In DNA, the CDR3 is TGTGCCAGCAGTGAACCCTCAAACGGCTATGGCTACACCTTC.